This is a list of T cell receptor beta chains from one sample in a study of blood T cell repertoires in COVID-19. Method: immunoSEQ multiplex PCR; TCRdb's copy keeps in-frame clones and lacks some. Of about 200,000 clones in the sample, about four fifths were seen once. Sequencing was carried out using peripheral blood. These receptors were obtained from a woman between 35 and 50 years old with COVID-19, enrolled during active disease. The CDR3 runs from the conserved cysteine through the conserved F or W. Each record gives: D gene, V gene, J gene, CDR3 protein. A D gene is named only where the DNA matches it firmly.

d_call: .; v_call: TRBV18; j_call: TRBJ1-1; cdr3_aa: CASSTSGQGYTEAFF
d_call: .; v_call: TRBV5-1; j_call: TRBJ2-7; cdr3_aa: CASSLFRPGSSYEQYF
d_call: .; v_call: TRBV5-4; j_call: TRBJ1-3; cdr3_aa: CASSLQITDGNTIYF
d_call: TRBD1; v_call: TRBV5-6; j_call: TRBJ2-7; cdr3_aa: CASSLGASTGGLDEQYF
d_call: TRBD1; v_call: TRBV6-5; j_call: TRBJ1-1; cdr3_aa: CASRKPTGVGTEAFF
d_call: .; v_call: TRBV5-1; j_call: TRBJ1-1; cdr3_aa: CASSLGVTTAGTEAFF
d_call: .; v_call: TRBV7-6; j_call: TRBJ1-2; cdr3_aa: CASSLEAGKANYGYTF
d_call: .; v_call: TRBV28; j_call: TRBJ2-2; cdr3_aa: CASLDSQYTGELFF
d_call: TRBD1; v_call: TRBV28; j_call: TRBJ1-1; cdr3_aa: CATYSRGRNTEAFF
d_call: .; v_call: TRBV3-1/TRBV3-2; j_call: TRBJ1-2; cdr3_aa: CASSSSRGGYTF
d_call: .; v_call: TRBV14; j_call: TRBJ2-7; cdr3_aa: CASSTAGIEQYF
d_call: TRBD1; v_call: TRBV5-1; j_call: TRBJ2-2; cdr3_aa: CASIGQGQSHTGELFF
d_call: TRBD2; v_call: TRBV27; j_call: TRBJ2-7; cdr3_aa: CASSRGSIDRPYEQYF
d_call: TRBD1; v_call: TRBV25-1; j_call: TRBJ1-5; cdr3_aa: CASSVRGQIYDQPQHF
d_call: .; v_call: TRBV3-1/TRBV3-2; j_call: TRBJ2-2; cdr3_aa: CASSPPHGGPNTGELFF
d_call: .; v_call: TRBV19; j_call: TRBJ1-2; cdr3_aa: CATEPLGAQGYTF